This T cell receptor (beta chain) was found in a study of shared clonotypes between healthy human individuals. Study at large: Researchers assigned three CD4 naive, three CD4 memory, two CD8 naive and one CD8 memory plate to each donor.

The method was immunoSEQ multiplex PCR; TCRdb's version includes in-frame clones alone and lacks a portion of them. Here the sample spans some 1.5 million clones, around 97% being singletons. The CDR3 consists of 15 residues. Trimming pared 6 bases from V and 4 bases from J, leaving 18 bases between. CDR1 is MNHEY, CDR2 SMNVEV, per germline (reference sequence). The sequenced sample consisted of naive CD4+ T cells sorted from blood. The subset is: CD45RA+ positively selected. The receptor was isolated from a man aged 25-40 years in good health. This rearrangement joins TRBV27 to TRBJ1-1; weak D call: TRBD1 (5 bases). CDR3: CASSPRGGAGTEAFF. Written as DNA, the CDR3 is TGTGCCAGCAGCCCACGGGGAGGGGCCGGCACTGAAGCTTTCTTT.